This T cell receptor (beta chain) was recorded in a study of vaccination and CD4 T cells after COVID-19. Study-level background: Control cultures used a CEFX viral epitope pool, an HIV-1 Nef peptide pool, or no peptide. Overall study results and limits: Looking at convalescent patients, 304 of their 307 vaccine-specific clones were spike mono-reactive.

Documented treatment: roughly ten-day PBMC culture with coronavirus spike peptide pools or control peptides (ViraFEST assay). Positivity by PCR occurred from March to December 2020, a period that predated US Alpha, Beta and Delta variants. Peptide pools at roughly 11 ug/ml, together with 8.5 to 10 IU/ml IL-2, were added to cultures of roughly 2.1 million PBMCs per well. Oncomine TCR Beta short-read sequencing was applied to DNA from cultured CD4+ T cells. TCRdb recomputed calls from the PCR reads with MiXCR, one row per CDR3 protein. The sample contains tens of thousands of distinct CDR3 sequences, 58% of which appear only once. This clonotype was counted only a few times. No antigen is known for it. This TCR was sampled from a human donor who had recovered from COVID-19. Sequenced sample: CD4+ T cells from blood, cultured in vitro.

DNA for the CDR3: TGCAGTGCTAGAGTAGAGGGACCGGGACAGGGAGTGCAGTACTTC. The encoded protein is CSARVEGPGQGVQYF. The chain recombines TRBV20-1 with TRBJ2-7; 9 nucleotides match TRBD1. This CDR3 is built from 15 residues. Germline V CDR1 and CDR2: DFQATT, SNEGSKA (reference sequence). Trimming at V came to 1 base and at J to 9 bases, leaving 13 bases not matched to a gene.